The 26 T cell receptor beta chains below all came from one sample that was sequenced in a study of control samples from healthy donors and cancer patients. Assay used: immunoSEQ multiplex PCR; TCRdb lists only in-frame clones, some missing. The profile shows about 180,000 clones, about 91% of them singletons. The sample comprised blood. These receptors all come from a woman in her 40s in good health.

The chain has TRBV6-6 and TRBJ2-7; D not resolved. The ends were cut back, 0 bases at V and 2 bases at J, with 8 bases in the middle. CDR3 size: 14 residues. Germline CDR1 reads MNHNY; CDR2 reads SVGAGI (reference sequence). The DNA for the CDR3 is TGTGCCAGCAGTTACTCGCGTTTAGCCTACGAGCAGTACTTC. Translation: CASSYSRLAYEQYF.

This clone has just one count. The V call is TRBV7-9, the J call TRBJ2-7; 7 nucleotides line up with TRBD1. This CDR3 comprises 13 residues. Trimming cost V 5 bases and J 5 bases; bases outside gene matches: 6. Germline CDR1 SEHNR, CDR2 FQNEAQ (reference sequence). CDR3 in amino acids: CASSPRQGNEQYF. Here the CDR3 DNA reads TGTGCCAGCAGCCCTCGACAGGGCAACGAGCAGTACTTC.

This clone was seen only a few times. This chain joins TRBV9 and TRBJ1-1; TRBD1 matches at 8 bases. Trimming removed 4 bases from V and 4 bases from J; junction bases left unmatched: 6. CDR3 size: 14 residues. From germline, CDR1 is SGDLS and CDR2 YYNGEE. CDR3 amino acids: CASSPQGGGTEAFF. The CDR3 DNA sequence: TGTGCCAGCAGCCCACAGGGGGGCGGCACTGAAGCTTTCTTT. The complete variable domain, with remaining parts taken from reference TRBV9 and TRBJ1-1, reads DSGVTQTPKHLITATGQRVTLRCSPRSGDLSVYWYQQSLDQGLQFLIQYYNGEERAKGNILERFSAQQFPDLHSELNLSSLELGDSALYFCASSPQGGGTEAFFGQGTRLTVV.

This chain joins TRBV2 and TRBJ2-3; D is perhaps TRBD1 (5 bases). This CDR3 spans 16 amino acids. Germline V lookup: CDR1 SNHLY, CDR2 FYNNEI. The germline V and J ends were trimmed by 2 bases and 0 bases, with 12 bases remaining between them. The CDR3 DNA reads as TGTGCCAGCAGTGAACCCAGGGATCCGAGCACAGATACGCAGTATTTT. Translated: CASSEPRDPSTDTQYF.

The V and J genes are TRBV9 and TRBJ1-5; D gene unclear. This CDR3 region has 15 residues. V lost 4 bases and J 2 bases, leaving 13 bases between the germline ends. Per the germline V gene, CDR1 is SGDLS and CDR2 is YYNGEE. The CDR3 region is CASSPTIGGNQPQHF. The CDR3 nucleotides are TGTGCCAGCAGCCCGACGATCGGCGGCAATCAGCCCCAGCATTTT.

J is TRBJ2-6 and V is TRBV9; no firm D call. CDR1 and CDR2 from the germline V gene are SGDLS and YYNGEE. Trimming shortened V by 0 bases and J by 0 bases, and 4 bases separated the two germline ends. The CDR3 sequence is 15 residues long. CDR3 in amino acids: CASSVGSSGANVLTF. In DNA, the CDR3 is TGTGCCAGCAGCGTAGGTAGCTCTGGGGCCAACGTCCTGACTTTC.

V gene TRBV2 combines with J gene TRBJ2-1, with TRBD1 matching 8 bases. This CDR3 spans 14 amino acids. Per germline, CDR1 SNHLY and CDR2 FYNNEI. Trimming removed 8 bases from V and 2 bases from J; junction bases left unmatched: 5. CDR3 sequence (DNA): TGTGCCAGCGGACAGGGTGGGGCCTACAATGAGCAGTTCTTC. Protein product: CASGQGGAYNEQFF.

The chain employs TRBV27 and TRBJ2-2; D possibly matches TRBD1 or TRBD2 (5 bases each). The germline CDR1 and CDR2 sequences are MNHEY and SMNVEV (reference sequence). The CDR3 is 14 amino acids. V was clipped by 3 bases and J by 4 bases, with 9 bases between them. CDR3 residues: CASSFVGTTGELFF. The CDR3 bases are TGTGCCAGCAGTTTTGTGGGGACCACCGGGGAGCTGTTTTTT.

J is TRBJ1-2 and V is TRBV10-1; no definite D call. Germline V gene sequence: CDR1 WNHNN, CDR2 SYGVQD (reference sequence). The CDR3 has 15 residues. The V and J ends lost 2 bases and 0 bases respectively, with 10 bases between them. CDR3: CASSEGTASNYGYTF. The CDR3 DNA follows: TGCGCCAGCAGTGAGGGCACCGCTTCTAACTATGGCTACACCTTC.

V is TRBV5-1 and J is TRBJ1-1, with unresolved D. Between the trimmed V and J ends, which lost 7 bases and 1 base, there was a span of 14 bases. The CDR3 is 14 residues long. Germline V gene data show CDR1 as SGHRS and CDR2 as YFSETQ. CDR3 nucleotide sequence: TGCGCCAGCCACCTTAGCGGCGGGAACACTGAAGCTTTCTTT. Protein product: CASHLSGGNTEAFF.

The rearrangement joins TRBV27 to TRBJ2-5; 7 positions match TRBD1. Trimming at V came to 7 bases and at J to 5 bases, leaving 10 bases not matched to a gene. The CDR3 is made up of 14 amino acids. Germline V lookup: CDR1 MNHEY, CDR2 SMNVEV (reference sequence). Here the CDR3 DNA reads TGTGCCAGCACCCTCAGGGAACAGGGGGAGACCCAGTACTTC. Its protein is CASTLREQGETQYF.

This chain joins TRBV12-2 and TRBJ1-1. TRBV12-2 is assigned pseudogene status. The CDR3 consists of 16 residues. CDR3 in amino acids: CASRLDRGVEYTEAFF. The DNA of the CDR3 is TGTGCAAGTCGCTTAGATAGGGGGGTTGAGTACACTGAAGCTTTCTTT.

The chain couples TRBV19 to TRBJ1-6; 8 bases are a match to TRBD1. V was clipped by 8 bases and J by 10 bases; unmatched bases: 13. Germline V gene lookup returns CDR1 LNHDA and CDR2 SQIVND (reference sequence). The CDR3 runs to 15 residues. CDR3 amino acids: CASVPSDRGESPLHF. CDR3 in DNA: TGTGCCAGTGTTCCATCCGACAGGGGTGAATCACCCCTCCACTTT.

V and J are TRBV5-1 and TRBJ1-1, with a weak D call TRBD1 (6 bases). This CDR3 region has 13 residues. Per germline, CDR1 SGHRS and CDR2 YFSETQ. V was pared by 4 bases and J by 3 bases, with 10 bases between. The CDR3 region is CASSAWGHTEAFF. DNA of the CDR3: TGCGCCAGCAGCGCCTGGGGGCACACTGAAGCTTTCTTT. The whole variable domain, remainder taken from reference TRBV5-1 and TRBJ1-1, is KAGVTQTPRYLIKTRGQQVTLSCSPISGHRSVSWYQQTPGQGLQFLFEYFSETQRNKGNFPGRFSGRQFSNSRSEMNVSTLELGDSALYLCASSAWGHTEAFFGQGTRLTVV.

The V and J genes are TRBV7-9 and TRBJ2-3; D ambiguous. The germline V gene has CDR1 SEHNR and CDR2 FQNEAQ (reference sequence). The CDR3 extends over 16 amino acids. The V and J ends lost 0 bases and 0 bases respectively, with 10 bases between them. The CDR3 region has the DNA TGTGCCAGCAGCTTAGCCATAGCTTCTAGCACAGATACGCAGTATTTT. Residues: CASSLAIASSTDTQYF.

This clone was detected only a few times. V usage is TRBV10-3 and J usage is TRBJ2-3; TRBD2 matches 9 bases. CDR1 and CDR2 from the germline V gene are ENHRY and SYGVKD. CDR3 length: 16 amino acids. Trimming removed 2 bases from V and 2 bases from J; junction bases left unmatched: 5. The DNA for the CDR3 is TGTGCCATCAGTGAGAGGCGGGGGGGAGACACAGATACGCAGTATTTT. Translation gives CAISERRGGDTDTQYF.

The V call is TRBV6-6, the J call TRBJ2-5; 9 nucleotides align to TRBD2. This CDR3 comprises 14 residues. CDR1 is MNHNY and CDR2 is SVGAGI in the germline V gene (reference sequence). V trimming: 9 bases; J trimming: 3 bases; junction bases outside the gene matches: 8. This chain's CDR3 is CARRLVAGEETQYF. CDR3 nucleotides: TGTGCCAGAAGGTTAGTAGCGGGGGAAGAGACCCAGTACTTC.

The CDR3 nucleotides are TGTGCCAGCAGCCGAGGTGGGGACTCCTACGAGCAGTACTTC. Amino acid sequence: CASSRGGDSYEQYF. This rearrangement joins TRBV11-3 to TRBJ2-7; D uncertain. The CDR3 extends over 14 amino acids. With 5 bases removed from V and 0 bases from J, the gap between germline ends came to 11 bases. Germline V gene sequence: CDR1 SGHNT, CDR2 YENEEA.

The gene calls are TRBV7-9 and TRBJ1-4, with D maybe TRBD1 (5 bases). The CDR3 runs 15 residues. In germline, CDR1 is SEHNR, CDR2 FQNEAQ (reference sequence). Trimming removed 8 bases at V and 8 bases at J, with 21 bases between. CDR3 residues: CASSLGWGSEEKLFF. CDR3 sequence (DNA): TGTGCCAGCTCACTGGGCTGGGGGTCGGAGGAAAAACTGTTTTTT.

The chain recombines TRBV27 with TRBJ2-2; 9 bases line up with TRBD2. This CDR3 has 14 amino acids. Germline V lookup: CDR1 MNHEY, CDR2 SMNVEV (reference sequence). V lost 5 bases and J lost 10; bases outside the gene matches: 8. The CDR3 coding sequence is TGTGCCAGCAGTCTCGGGACTAGCACGGAGGAGCTGTTTTTT. Its translation is CASSLGTSTEELFF.

J is TRBJ2-7 and V is TRBV29-1; D gene ambiguous. Deletions cut 3 bases from V and 1 base from J, with 7 bases between. The CDR3 is 12 residues long. CDR1 is SQVTM, CDR2 ANQGSEA, per germline. Written as DNA, the CDR3 is TGCAGCGTTGAGTTGGGATCCTACGAGCAGTACTTC. Translated, it gives CSVELGSYEQYF.

V usage is TRBV19 and J usage is TRBJ2-3; 11 bases align to TRBD2. J gave up 3 bases and V 7 bases, and 6 bases lay outside the gene matches. CDR3 size: 15 residues. The V gene's germline CDR1 is LNHDA and CDR2 SQIVND (reference sequence). CDR3 residues: CASTASGGSTDTQYF. The DNA for the CDR3 is TGTGCCAGTACGGCTAGCGGGGGGTCAACAGATACGCAGTATTTT.

Only one count was recorded for this clone. The chain joins TRBV5-1 to TRBJ2-1; 11 bases map to TRBD2. Germline V gene sequence: CDR1 SGHRS, CDR2 YFSETQ. The CDR3 length is 16 residues. Trimming removed 0 bases from V and 6 bases from J; junction bases left unmatched: 5. The CDR3 DNA sequence: TGCGCCAGCAGCTTGGCACTAGCGGGGGACGGCAATGAGCAGTTCTTC. It yields the protein CASSLALAGDGNEQFF.

Worth noting for this clone: The junction does not match germline at one end; this may be a read error. The identical CDR3 is also encoded by other nucleotide sequences in the sample. The chain recombines TRBV6-6 with TRBJ1-5, with a weak D call TRBD1 (5 bases). The CDR3 spans 16 residues. Germline CDR1 reads MNHNY; CDR2 reads SVGAGI (reference sequence). In DNA, the CDR3 is TGTGCTAGCAGTTCCCAAGAGGACATCCTCAATCAGCCCCAGCATTTT. It is translated as CASSSQEDILNQPQHF.

The chain links TRBV7-9 to TRBJ1-1; 9 bases match TRBD1. Germline CDR1 SEHNR, CDR2 FQNEAQ (reference sequence). Trimming at V came to 4 bases and at J to 8 bases, leaving 8 bases not matched to a gene. The CDR3 has 14 amino acids. The CDR3 bases are TGTGCCAGCAGCTCCCCCCGGGACAGGGAAGAAGCTTTCTTT. Amino acids: CASSSPRDREEAFF. Full variable domain (rest looked up from reference TRBV7-9 and TRBJ1-1): DTGVSQNPRHKITKRGQNVTFRCDPISEHNRLYWYRQTLGQGPEFLTYFQNEAQLEKSRLLSDRFSAERPKGSFSTLEIQRTEQGDSAMYLCASSSPRDREEAFFGQGTRLTVV.

The chain couples TRBV5-1 to TRBJ1-2; weak D call: TRBD1 (5 bases). This CDR3 has 17 amino acids. V gave up 4 bases and J gave up 1 base, with 20 bases separating them. Germline V gene sequence: CDR1 SGHRS, CDR2 YFSETQ. The CDR3 DNA sequence: TGCGCCAGCAGCCAGGACGGGGCCCCTAGTGTTAACTATGGCTACACCTTC. Encoded protein: CASSQDGAPSVNYGYTF.